This TCR beta chain was found in a study of CD8 T cells in ankylosing spondylitis. Only a few counts were recorded for this clonotype. Its antigen is not identified. A single record per CDR3 protein comes from TCRdb applying MiXCR to the 5' RACE reads. The table lists 800,000 to 900,000 distinct CDR3 sequences, about 11% of them singletons. Findings and caveats of the study: Ankylosing spondylitis blood appeared to carry a characteristic TCR beta motif of roughly eight highly homologous variants.

V trimming: 0 bases; J trimming: 12 bases; junction bases outside the gene matches: 3. The CDR3 sequence is 13 residues long. Germline lookup yields CDR1 DFQATT and CDR2 SNEGSKA (reference sequence). This TCR came from a male donor with ankylosing spondylitis. The chain has TRBV20-1 and TRBJ2-1; 12 nucleotides align to TRBD2. Sequences were obtained from blood, either unsorted or a sorted T cell fraction (not recorded which). The CDR3 nucleotides are TGCAGTGCTAGAGATGTGGGACTAGCGGGGCAGTTCTTC. This sequence encodes CSARDVGLAGQFF.